This TCR beta chain was sequenced in a study of blood T cells in healthy people across ages (dated by TCRdb to the mid-2010s). About the full investigation: In model experiments, template switching captured about one uniquely barcoded TCR beta cDNA molecule for every two T cells. Using deep sequencing normalized with unique cDNA molecular identifiers, the study measured how TCR beta repertoire diversity changes with age. The donors were split into four age groups: young (average around 15 years), middle-aged (about 40), aged (over 55) and long-lived (roughly 88). The study analyzed two additional independent replicas of 1 million unique cDNA reads from the same blood draw for two donors, one aged 18 to 30 and one aged 80 or older. On the study overall, not on this receptor specifically: Because the CMV infection status of the donors was unknown, age-related changes in expanded clonotypes may potentially have been confounded. As age increased, observed TCR beta diversity per million T cells dropped in a roughly linear way, and a significant reduction was already evident by age about 36. Because profiling used bulk unsorted PBMCs, naive and antigen-experienced compartments could not be compared conclusively. There was a strong correlation between observed TCR beta diversity and the percentage of naive T cells measured by flow cytometry. Estimates of total diversity based on one million sequenced T cells were considered lower bounds and underestimates. The long-lived group showed more naive CD4+ T cells, fewer expanded clones and increased TCR diversity than the aged group, suggesting age selection.

Systemically healthy Caucasian individuals from Russia, around 39 in total and aged about 6 to 100 years, were included as donors. Around 10 milliliters of peripheral blood were collected from each donor into EDTA-treated Vacutainer tubes. PBMCs were isolated by Ficoll-Paque density-gradient centrifugation, with at least 6 million obtained per sample. Total RNA was extracted from PBMCs with Trizol reagent, with at least 6 micrograms obtained per sample. Naive CD45RAhigh/CD27high T cell percentages were measured by flow cytometry on a PBMC aliquot from every donor. With regard to this clonotype: Its antigen specificity is not known. Its ends do not fully match the called genes, so a read error is possible.

Libraries were prepared through 5' RACE. This sample was sequenced with an Illumina HiSeq 2500. The second PCR ran for roughly 7 to 12 cycles and used a J-beta primer mix along with a sample-barcoded 5' primer. A unique molecular identifier was introduced onto each TCR beta cDNA molecule by a template-switch 5' adaptor carrying 12 random nucleotides. Each sample yielded at least 2.5 million CDR3-containing paired-end reads. First-strand cDNA was synthesized from all RNA with the Mint cDNA synthesis kit, primed by a TRBC-specific oligonucleotide. After uracil-DNA glycosylase treatment, a first 18-cycle PCR used universal primers M1SS and BC2_uni_R on all cDNA. Processing in the source paper ran as follows. Each sample was normalized by randomly selecting 1 million high-quality reads, each carrying a distinct molecular identifier. Reads sharing molecular identifiers were discarded rather than binned into consensus sequences. CDR3 identification, clonotype clustering and error correction used MiTCR with a Q25 quality threshold and the strictest error-elimination algorithm. A nonparametric unseen species model using Euler transformation provided a lower-bound estimate of total TCR beta diversity. The public reads were reanalyzed by TCRdb: fastp trimming at Q25, MiXCR alignment, in-frame beta chains only. CDR3 protein duplicates are merged, each entry listing the most common genes and DNA. The V and J calls follow TCRdb's processing rather than the paper's. Within this sample are about 930,000 distinct CDR3 sequences, with 25% to 35% of them counted one time only. In total, the top ten clones hold about 10% of the sample.

These data are also associated with another study on T cells of mothers and their children. The second source states: Nine systemically healthy Caucasian individuals served as donors, namely three mothers together with their six children. cDNA synthesis consumed the entire amount of extracted RNA, loaded at approximately 1.6 ug RNA in each 15 ul reaction. Sample barcodes and 2-4 random nucleotides were added via the M1S primer in the second PCR. Each mother yielded over 8.5 million TCR beta CDR3 reads and each child 3 million or so reads. Thymic selection similarly shapes TCR recombination output in related and unrelated pairs, with minor effect from inherited differences. Related mother-child pairs always showed normalized repertoire overlap that was slightly higher than in unrelated mother-child pairs, though the difference was never significant. With a sensitivity of approximately 100 clones per million clonotypes, no persistent microchimeric T cell clones were detected. Deep NGS was used in the study to compare the TCR beta repertoires of mothers and children and to look for features that separate related mother-child pairs from unrelated individuals. On average, the children were 11 +/- 4 years old, while the mothers were roughly 40 +/- 4 years old. After adapter ligation was performed with NEBNext reagents, the libraries were sequenced on an Illumina HiSeq 2000 with 100+100 nt paired-end reads. Mother and child libraries were prepared a month apart and sequenced in separate runs to prevent cross-contamination. Between about 500,000 and 2,100,000 distinct TCR beta clonotypes were identified per donor. Naive TCR beta clonotypes were estimated from low-frequency clonotypes matched to each donor's FACS-determined naive share, without sorting.

The sequencing input was blood. The clonotype comes from a woman between 40 and 55 years old in good health.

Here the CDR3 is given as CRARDDSNEAFF. The DNA is TGCAGGGCTAGAGATGATAGCAATGAAGCTTTCTTT. This chain joins TRBV20-1 to TRBJ1-1, with the D gene uncertain. Taken from the germline V gene (reference sequence), the CDR1 and CDR2 loops are DFQATT and SNEGSKA. Inclusive of the bounding cysteine and phenylalanine, the CDR3 is 12 residues long. Only CDR3 DNA remains: 36 bases, in frame from the first base.